This T cell receptor beta chain was sequenced during a study of shared clonotypes between healthy human individuals. Notes on the study in general: Across subsets, estimated richness was generally greater for naive than for memory populations.

V lost 3 bases to trimming and J lost 3 bases, with 12 bases between them. The CDR3 is made up of 14 amino acids. Germline CDR1 MGHRA, CDR2 YSYEKL. A remark on this clone: Its specificity is not known.

This table comes from immunoSEQ multiplex PCR, and its TCRdb copy is limited to in-frame clones, with some not included. The table includes about 600,000 clones, approximately 97% detected once. The origin of this receptor is a woman in her thirties in good health. This chain links TRBV4-1 with TRBJ2-7; D is perhaps TRBD1 or TRBD2 (5 bases each). The sample consisted of naive CD4+ T cells sorted from blood. Subset denoted: CD45RA+ positively selected. CDR3 region: CASSHPGAVYEQYF. The DNA for the CDR3 is TGCGCCAGCAGCCACCCCGGGGCGGTCTACGAGCAGTACTTC.